One and the same sample provided the 8 T cell receptor beta chains below, sequenced in a study of shared clonotypes between healthy human individuals. Using immunoSEQ multiplex PCR, the repertoire was profiled, and TCRdb retains in-frame clones only, with some absent. The sample consists of under 1,100,000 clones, around 78% of them appearing once. Sequenced: memory CD4+ T cells from PBMCs. Subset given: CD45RA-negative fraction. These receptors were collected from a man younger than 35 in good health. Some clones in this sample may be carry-over from other donors' samples.

This clone has just one count. The rearrangement uses TRBV6-6 and TRBJ2-7, with D perhaps matching TRBD1 or TRBD2 (6 bases each). Germline lookup yields CDR1 MNHNY and CDR2 SVGAGI (reference sequence). V lost 7 bases and J lost 7, with 17 bases in between. The CDR3 runs to 13 residues. The CDR3 DNA reads as TGTGCCAGCAACATAGAGGGGGGAGGTGAGCAGTACTTC. Translation: CASNIEGGGEQYF.

The genes are TRBV6-5 and TRBJ1-1; D is undetermined. CDR1 is MNHEY, CDR2 SVGAGI, per germline. The germline V and J ends were trimmed by 6 bases and 0 bases, with 14 bases remaining between them. This CDR3 comprises 15 residues. The CDR3 is CASRAPGIMNTEAFF. The CDR3 DNA reads TGTGCCAGCAGGGCCCCGGGGATTATGAACACTGAAGCTTTCTTT.

V and J are TRBV6-6 and TRBJ2-3; 9 bases fit TRBD1. Germline trimming cut 7 bases from V and 6 bases from J; bases unmatched to any gene: 11. The CDR3 spans 15 residues. CDR1 is MNHNY and CDR2 is SVGAGI in the germline V gene (reference sequence). CDR3 loop: CASIPGTGRADTQYF. In DNA form, the CDR3 reads TGTGCCAGCATCCCCGGGACAGGGCGAGCCGATACGCAGTATTTT.

The rearrangement joins TRBV2 to TRBJ1-4; D unclear. The V end lost 6 bases, the J end lost 4 bases, and 9 bases lay between the germline ends. CDR1 SNHLY and CDR2 FYNNEI come from the germline V gene. CDR3 length: 13 amino acids. The CDR3 bases are TGTGCCAGCAGCCCGGTCGTTAATGAAAAACTGTTTTTT. This translates into CASSPVVNEKLFF.

This clone was picked up many times. The rearrangement links TRBV28 to TRBJ2-7; 7 bases match TRBD1. Germline CDR1 and CDR2: MDHEN and SYDVKM. With 6 bases clipped from V and 4 bases from J, the junction kept 15 bases outside the gene matches. CDR3 length: 16 residues. In nucleotides, the CDR3 is TGTGCCAGCAGCGCAGGTCTCGGGGACAGAAGATACGAGCAGTACTTC. This translates into CASSAGLGDRRYEQYF.

The chain couples TRBV18 to TRBJ2-7; D possibly corresponds to TRBD1 (6 bases). V was clipped by 3 bases and J by 3 bases, with 18 bases between them. CDR3 length equals 16 residues. Germline V gene sequence: CDR1 KGHSH, CDR2 LQKENI. The chain's CDR3 is CASSPPGADKYYEQYF. The CDR3 nucleotides read TGTGCCAGCTCACCCCCAGGGGCGGACAAATACTACGAGCAGTACTTC.

This chain links TRBV21-1 with TRBJ2-1; the table calls TRBD2, which could not be checked here. TRBV21-1 represents a pseudogene. The CDR3 runs to 15 residues. In nucleotides, the CDR3 is TGTGCCAGCAATCCGACTAGCAGGATATTTTATGAGCAGTTCTTC. Translated, it gives CASNPTSRIFYEQFF.

The gene calls are TRBV5-6 and TRBJ2-7; D may match TRBD1 or TRBD2 (5 bases each). Trimming removed 0 bases at V and 0 bases at J, with 10 bases between. This CDR3 is 15 amino acids long. CDR1 and CDR2 (germline): SGHDT, YYEEEE. CDR3: CASSLVGDPSYEQYF. The DNA for the CDR3 is TGTGCCAGCAGCTTGGTGGGGGATCCCTCCTACGAGCAGTACTTC.